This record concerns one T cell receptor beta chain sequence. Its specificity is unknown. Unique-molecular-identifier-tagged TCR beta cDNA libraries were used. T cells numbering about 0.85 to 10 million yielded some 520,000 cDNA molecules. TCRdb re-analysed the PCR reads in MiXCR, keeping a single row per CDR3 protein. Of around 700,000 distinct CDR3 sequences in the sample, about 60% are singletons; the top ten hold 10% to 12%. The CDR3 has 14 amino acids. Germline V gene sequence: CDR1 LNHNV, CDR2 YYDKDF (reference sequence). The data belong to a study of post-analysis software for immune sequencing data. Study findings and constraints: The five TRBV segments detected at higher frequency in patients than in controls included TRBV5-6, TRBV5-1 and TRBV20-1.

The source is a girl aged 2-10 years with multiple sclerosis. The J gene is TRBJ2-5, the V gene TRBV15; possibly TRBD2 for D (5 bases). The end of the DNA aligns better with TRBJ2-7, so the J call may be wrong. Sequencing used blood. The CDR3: CATSRDEGSYEQYF. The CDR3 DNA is TGTGCCACCAGCAGAGATGAGGGATCTTACGAGCAGTACTTC.